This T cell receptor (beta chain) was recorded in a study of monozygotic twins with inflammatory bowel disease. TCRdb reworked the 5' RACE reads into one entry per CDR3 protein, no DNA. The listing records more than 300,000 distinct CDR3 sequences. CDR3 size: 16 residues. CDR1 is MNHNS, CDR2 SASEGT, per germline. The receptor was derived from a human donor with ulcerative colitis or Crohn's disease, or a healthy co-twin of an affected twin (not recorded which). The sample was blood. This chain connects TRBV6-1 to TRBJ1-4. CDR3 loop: CASSTNRAKGGEKLFF.